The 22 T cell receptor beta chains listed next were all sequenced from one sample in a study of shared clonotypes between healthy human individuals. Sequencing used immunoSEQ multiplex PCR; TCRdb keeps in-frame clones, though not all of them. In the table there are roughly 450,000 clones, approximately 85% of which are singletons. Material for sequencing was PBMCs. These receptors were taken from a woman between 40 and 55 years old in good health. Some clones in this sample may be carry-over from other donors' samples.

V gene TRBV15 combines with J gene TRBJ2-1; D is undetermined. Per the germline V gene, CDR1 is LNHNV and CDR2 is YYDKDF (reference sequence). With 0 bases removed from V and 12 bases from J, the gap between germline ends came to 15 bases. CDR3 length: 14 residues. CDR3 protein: CATSRDIKTGWQFF. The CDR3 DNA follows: TGTGCCACCAGCAGAGATATTAAGACTGGTTGGCAGTTCTTC.

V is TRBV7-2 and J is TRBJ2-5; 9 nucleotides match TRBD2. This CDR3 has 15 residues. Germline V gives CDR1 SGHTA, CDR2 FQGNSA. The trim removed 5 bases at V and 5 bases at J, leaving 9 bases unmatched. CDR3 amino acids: CASSETSGPVETQYF. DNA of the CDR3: TGTGCCAGCAGCGAGACTAGCGGACCAGTGGAGACCCAGTACTTC.

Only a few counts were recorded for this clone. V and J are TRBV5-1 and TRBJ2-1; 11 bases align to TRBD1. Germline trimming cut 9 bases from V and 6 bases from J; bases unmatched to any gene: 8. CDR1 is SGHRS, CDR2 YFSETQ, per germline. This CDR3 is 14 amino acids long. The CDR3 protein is CATSAGTGGNEQFF. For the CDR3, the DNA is TGCGCCACCTCGGCGGGGACAGGGGGCAATGAGCAGTTCTTC.

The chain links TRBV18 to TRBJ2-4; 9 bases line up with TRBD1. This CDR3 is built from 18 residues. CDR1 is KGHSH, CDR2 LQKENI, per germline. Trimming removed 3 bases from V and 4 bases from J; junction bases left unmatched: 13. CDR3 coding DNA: TGTGCCAGCTCACCCTTAGTCCCGGGACAGGGCGCAAAAAACATTCAGTACTTC. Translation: CASSPLVPGQGAKNIQYF. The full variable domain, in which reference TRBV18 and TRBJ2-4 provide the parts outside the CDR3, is NAGVMQNPRHLVRRRGQEARLRCSPMKGHSHVYWYRQLPEEGLKFMVYLQKENIIDESGMPKERFSAEFPKEGPSILRIQQVVRGDSAAYFCASSPLVPGQGAKNIQYFGAGTRLSVL.

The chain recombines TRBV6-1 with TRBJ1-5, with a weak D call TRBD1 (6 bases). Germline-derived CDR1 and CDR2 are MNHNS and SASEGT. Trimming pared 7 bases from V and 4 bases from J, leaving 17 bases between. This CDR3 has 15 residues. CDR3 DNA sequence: TGTGCCAGCATGAAGATCCGACAGGATAATCAGCCCCAGCATTTT. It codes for CASMKIRQDNQPQHF.

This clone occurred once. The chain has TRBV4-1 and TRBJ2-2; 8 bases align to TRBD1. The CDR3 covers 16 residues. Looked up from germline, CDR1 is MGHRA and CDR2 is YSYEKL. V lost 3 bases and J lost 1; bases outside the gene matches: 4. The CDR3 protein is CASSHRTGKNTGELFF. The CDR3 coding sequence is TGCGCCAGCAGCCACCGGACAGGGAAGAACACCGGGGAGCTGTTTTTT.

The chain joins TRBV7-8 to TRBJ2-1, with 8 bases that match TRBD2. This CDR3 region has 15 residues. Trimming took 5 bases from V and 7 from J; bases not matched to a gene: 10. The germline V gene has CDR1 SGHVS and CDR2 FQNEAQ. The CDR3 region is CASSNDGRAGNEQFF. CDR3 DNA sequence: TGTGCCAGCAGCAACGACGGGAGGGCCGGGAATGAGCAGTTCTTC.

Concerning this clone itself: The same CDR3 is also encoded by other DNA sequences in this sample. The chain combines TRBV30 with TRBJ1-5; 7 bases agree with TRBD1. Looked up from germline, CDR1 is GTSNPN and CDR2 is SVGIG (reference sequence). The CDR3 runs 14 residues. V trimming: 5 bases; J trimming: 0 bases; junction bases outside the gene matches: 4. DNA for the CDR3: TGTGCCTGGTCGACAGGGATTAGCAATCAGCCCCAGCATTTT. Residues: CAWSTGISNQPQHF. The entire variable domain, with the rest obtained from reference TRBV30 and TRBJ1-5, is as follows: SQTIHQWPATLVQPVGSPLSLECTVEGTSNPNLYWYRQAAGRGLQLLFYSVGIGQISSEVPQNLSASRPQDRQFILSSKKLLLSDSGFYLCAWSTGISNQPQHFGDGTRLSIL.

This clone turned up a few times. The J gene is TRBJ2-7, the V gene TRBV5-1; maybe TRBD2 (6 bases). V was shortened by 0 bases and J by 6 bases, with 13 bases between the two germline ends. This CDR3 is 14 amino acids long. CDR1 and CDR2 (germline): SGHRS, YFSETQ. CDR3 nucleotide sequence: TGCGCCAGCAGCTTGGACGGGAGTGGTCTCGAGCAGTACTTC. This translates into CASSLDGSGLEQYF.

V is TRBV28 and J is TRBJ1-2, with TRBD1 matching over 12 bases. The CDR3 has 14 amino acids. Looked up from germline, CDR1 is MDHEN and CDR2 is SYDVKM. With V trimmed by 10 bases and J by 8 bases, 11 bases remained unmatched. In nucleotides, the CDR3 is TGTGCCATCCGGGACAGGGGGCGCTCAGAGGGCTACACCTTC. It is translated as CAIRDRGRSEGYTF.

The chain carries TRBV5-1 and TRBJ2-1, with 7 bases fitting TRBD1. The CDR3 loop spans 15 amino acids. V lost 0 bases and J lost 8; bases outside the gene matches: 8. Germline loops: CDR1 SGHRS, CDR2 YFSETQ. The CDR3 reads CASSLGLDRAYEQFF. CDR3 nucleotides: TGCGCCAGCAGCTTGGGACTCGACAGGGCGTATGAGCAGTTCTTC. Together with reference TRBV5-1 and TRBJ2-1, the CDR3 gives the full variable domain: KAGVTQTPRYLIKTRGQQVTLSCSPISGHRSVSWYQQTPGQGLQFLFEYFSETQRNKGNFPGRFSGRQFSNSRSEMNVSTLELGDSALYLCASSLGLDRAYEQFFGPGTRLTVL.

This CDR3 is CAISESTTSGRFYNEQFF. CDR3 nucleotides: TGTGCCATCAGTGAGTCGACGACTAGCGGGAGGTTCTACAATGAGCAGTTCTTC. The rearrangement uses TRBV10-3 and TRBJ2-1; 13 bases are shared with TRBD2. The germline CDR1 and CDR2 sequences are ENHRY and SYGVKD. The CDR3 covers 18 residues. The trim removed 0 bases at V and 3 bases at J, leaving 5 bases unmatched.

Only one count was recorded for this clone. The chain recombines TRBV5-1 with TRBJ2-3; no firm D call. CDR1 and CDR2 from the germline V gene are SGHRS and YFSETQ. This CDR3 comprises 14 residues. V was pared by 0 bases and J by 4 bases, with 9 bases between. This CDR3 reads CASSLGSPPDTQYF. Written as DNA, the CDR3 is TGCGCCAGCAGCTTGGGTTCGCCCCCAGATACGCAGTATTTT.

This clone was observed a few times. The CDR3 here is CASSLMPSGSYEQYF. CDR3 coding DNA: TGTGCCAGCAGCTTAATGCCTAGCGGGAGCTACGAGCAGTACTTC. The chain carries TRBV7-2 and TRBJ2-7, with 10 bases identical to TRBD2. Losses at the gene ends were 2 bases for V and 3 bases for J; bases not matched to a gene: 4. The CDR3 totals 15 residues. Per the germline V gene, CDR1 is SGHTA and CDR2 is FQGNSA.

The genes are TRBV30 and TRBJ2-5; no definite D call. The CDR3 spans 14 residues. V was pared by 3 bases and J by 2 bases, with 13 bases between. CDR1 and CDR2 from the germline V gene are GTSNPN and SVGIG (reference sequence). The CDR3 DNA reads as TGTGCCTGGAGCCGTGGACGGTATCAAGAGACCCAGTACTTC. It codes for CAWSRGRYQETQYF.

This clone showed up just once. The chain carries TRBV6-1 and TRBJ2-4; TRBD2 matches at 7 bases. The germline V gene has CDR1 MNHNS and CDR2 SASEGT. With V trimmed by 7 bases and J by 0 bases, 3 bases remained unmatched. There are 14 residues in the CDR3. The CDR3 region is CASTGGLAKNIQYF. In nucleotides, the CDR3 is TGTGCCAGCACGGGGGGTCTAGCCAAAAACATTCAGTACTTC.

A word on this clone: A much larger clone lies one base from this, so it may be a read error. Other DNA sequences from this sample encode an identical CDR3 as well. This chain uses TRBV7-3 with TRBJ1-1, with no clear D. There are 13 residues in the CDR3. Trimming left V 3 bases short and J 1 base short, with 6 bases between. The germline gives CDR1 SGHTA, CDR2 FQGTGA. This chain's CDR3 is CASSLNRNTEAFF. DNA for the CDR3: TGTGCCAGCAGCTTGAACAGGAACACTGAAGCTTTCTTT.

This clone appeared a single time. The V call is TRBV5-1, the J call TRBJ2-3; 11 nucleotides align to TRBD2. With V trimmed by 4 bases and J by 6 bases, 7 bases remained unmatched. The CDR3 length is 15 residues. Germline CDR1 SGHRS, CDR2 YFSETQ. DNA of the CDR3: TGCGCCAGCAGCGGTACTAGCGGGAGAGAGGATACGCAGTATTTT. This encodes CASSGTSGREDTQYF.

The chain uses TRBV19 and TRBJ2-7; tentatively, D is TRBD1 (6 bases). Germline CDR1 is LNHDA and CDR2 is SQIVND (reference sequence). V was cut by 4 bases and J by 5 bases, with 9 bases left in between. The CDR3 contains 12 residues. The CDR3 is CASSNRAHEQYF. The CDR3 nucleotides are TGTGCCAGTAGTAACAGGGCCCACGAGCAGTACTTC.

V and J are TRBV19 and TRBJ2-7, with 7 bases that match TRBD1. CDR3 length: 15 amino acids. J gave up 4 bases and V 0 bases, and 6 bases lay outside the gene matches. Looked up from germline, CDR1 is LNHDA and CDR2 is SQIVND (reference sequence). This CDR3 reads CASSIDGTAVYEQYF. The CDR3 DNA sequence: TGTGCCAGTAGTATAGATGGGACAGCCGTTTACGAGCAGTACTTC.

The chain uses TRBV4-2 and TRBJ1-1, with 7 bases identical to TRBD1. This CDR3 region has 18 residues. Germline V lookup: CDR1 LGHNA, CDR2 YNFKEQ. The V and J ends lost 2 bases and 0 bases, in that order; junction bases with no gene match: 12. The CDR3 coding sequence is TGTGCCAGCAGCCAAACTAGGCAGGGGGTCTTCATGAACACTGAAGCTTTCTTT. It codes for CASSQTRQGVFMNTEAFF.

This CDR3 is CASSFGGTGGYTF. CDR3 in DNA: TGTGCCAGCAGCTTTGGGGGGACTGGTGGCTACACCTTC. The chain employs TRBV7-3 and TRBJ1-2; possible D gene TRBD1, 5 bases. Trimming pared 3 bases from V and 7 bases from J, leaving 12 bases between. CDR1 and CDR2 (germline): SGHTA, FQGTGA. There are 13 residues in the CDR3.